This T cell receptor beta chain was documented in a study of T cell responses to AZD1222 COVID-19 vaccine. To note about this clone: Its antigen is not identified.

TCRdb keeps only in-frame clones here, not all; method: immunoSEQ multiplex PCR. The sample records 85,000 to 90,000 clones, about 89% being singletons. The CDR3 spans 14 residues. Germline CDR1 reads MGHRA; CDR2 reads YSYEKL. Trimming shortened V by 1 base and J by 2 bases, and 8 bases separated the two germline ends. Findings and limits, study-wide: Across the whole spike, CD4 TCRs peaked at regions 160-218 and 743-854.

The sequence was obtained from an adult who received the AZD1222 COVID-19 vaccine. This material consisted of peripheral blood, taken 28 days after the second AZD1222 dose. V gene TRBV4-1 combines with J gene TRBJ1-2; D unclear. The CDR3 reads CASSQGGRNYGYTF. CDR3 DNA: TGCGCCAGCAGCCAAGGAGGGAGGAACTATGGCTACACCTTC.